A single sample gave rise to the 2 T cell receptor beta chains below, sequenced in a study of blood T cell repertoires in COVID-19. Profiling relied on immunoSEQ multiplex PCR, and the TCRdb table lists in-frame clones only, not all of them. The sample records fewer than 300,000 clones, just over 90% being singletons. Sequencing was carried out using PBMCs or T cells enriched from blood (not recorded which). These receptors all come from a woman between 40 and 55 years old with acute COVID-19.

V gene TRBV19 combines with J gene TRBJ1-5; weak D call: TRBD1 (6 bases). CDR3 length: 15 residues. V was clipped by 3 bases and J by 2 bases, with 11 bases between them. Looked up from germline, CDR1 is LNHDA and CDR2 is SQIVND (reference sequence). In DNA form, the CDR3 reads TGTGCCAGTAGTATGGGGGGGCGAGGCAATCAGCCCCAGCATTTT. Translating gives CASSMGGRGNQPQHF. Full variable domain (remainder filled in from reference TRBV19 and TRBJ1-5): DGGITQSPKYLFRKEGQNVTLSCEQNLNHDAMYWYRQDPGQGLRLIYYSQIVNDFQKGDIAEGYSVSREKKESFPLTVTSAQKNPTAFYLCASSMGGRGNQPQHFGDGTRLSIL.

This clone was seen a single time. The chain employs TRBV27 and TRBJ1-6, with 11 positions matching TRBD1. V gave up 5 bases and J gave up 7 bases; unmatched junction bases: 4. Germline lookup yields CDR1 MNHEY and CDR2 SMNVEV (reference sequence). There are 15 residues in the CDR3. This CDR3 is CASSVGTGGNSPLHF. The CDR3 coding sequence is TGTGCCAGCAGTGTCGGGACAGGGGGGAATTCACCCCTCCACTTT.